This section outlines one T cell receptor (beta chain) sequence together with its context. The clone's antigen remains unknown. Base quality data are lacking; no much larger clone is found one base away. No immune events, such as infections, were documented for the healthy donors during the collection period. Blood repertoires from healthy donors were used as a training cohort for calibrating time-dependent variance in a beta-binomial model of differential abundance of T-cell clones. The training cohort comprised about ten healthy donors, 3 female and 7 male. An age range of about 29 to 65 years, with an average of roughly 45 years, was recorded for the donors. Obtained from a commercial supplier, whole blood was collected from each healthy donor at three time points set about 2 weeks apart. For immunosequencing, genomic DNA was extracted from unsorted whole blood. TCRbeta CDR3 regions were profiled with the immunoSEQ Assay using bias-controlled multiplex PCR amplification of genomic DNA. Concerning the study's data processing: The absolute abundance of each unique TCRbeta CDR3 region was quantified after sequences were collapsed and filtered. Differential abundance was assessed using a binomial (Fisher-equivalent) model and a beta-binomial model in which time-dependent variance fitted from healthy donors was added. Clones with fewer than 5 combined templates were removed, and differential abundance was called for clones with a Benjamini-Hochberg FDR below 0.01. Beta-binomial variance was modeled as a function of total template count across the two samples using the form v = (b*log(k)+a)^2. TCRdb mirrors the immuneACCESS table, restricted to in-frame sequences. Some clones are absent from its copies; in checked studies, under half trace to an unresolved V gene, and the reason for the others is unknown. The V and J calls and clone size come from that table; D and trimming were worked out from the DNA. The sample data list 100,000 to 150,000 clones, and around four fifths of these were observed just once. The leading ten clones occupy about 3.1% of the sample.

The data originate from a study of identifying expanded T cells in peripheral blood (dated by TCRdb to between 2018 and 2020). Background on the whole study: Separate aliquots of the same genomic DNA pool were sequenced to produce technical replicates, and four replicates were compared in pairs. Broad study findings and their caveats: In all healthy donors, the variance in clone template counts between samples taken around 2 weeks apart rose significantly as total template count increased. The authors expected that over much longer intervals, such as months to years, biological variance in healthy repertoires might increase even further. Both the number of clones called differentially abundant and the false-positive rate were significantly reduced by the beta-binomial model across all healthy-donor time intervals. Around 1.3 differentially abundant clones were flagged by the binomial model between technical replicates, whereas about 16 and 20 were flagged over about two weeks and four weeks, respectively.

CDR1 and CDR2 (MNHEY, SVGAGI) derive from the germline V gene. V loses 0 bases of germline sequence and J loses 4 bases, and the interval between the two ends is 7 bases. From cysteine to phenylalanine, the CDR3 is 13 amino acids long. Kept here is only the CDR3 DNA, which spans 39 bases and is read in frame from base 1. The receptor's source is a person aged 18-70 years in good health. Sequenced material: blood. Recombination linked TRBV6-5 to TRBJ2-7; the D gene cannot be named for sure. The CDR3 has the sequence CASSYSRSYEQYF. Here is the DNA: TGTGCCAGCAGTTACTCTCGGTCGTACGAGCAGTACTTC.